The 3 T cell receptor beta chains presented below share a single source sample, sequenced in a study of T cells in narcolepsy. Assay: immunoSEQ multiplex PCR; the TCRdb copy retains only in-frame clones and omits some. This repertoire shows roughly 34,000 clones, 75% to 90% found once; its top ten account for roughly 0.89%. Input material: CD45RA- memory CD4+ T cells from PBMCs. The receptor source for this set is a human donor with narcolepsy.

This chain links TRBV25-1 with TRBJ2-7; 7 bases line up with TRBD1. V lost 6 bases and J lost 3; bases outside the gene matches: 11. Germline V lookup: CDR1 MGHDK, CDR2 SYGVNS. This CDR3 is 15 amino acids long. CDR3 bases: TGTGCCAGCAGCGAGCTCTCCGGGACAGTCTACGAGCAGTACTTC. Amino acid sequence: CASSELSGTVYEQYF.

The V gene is TRBV9, the J gene TRBJ2-2; TRBD1 aligns across 8 bases. The V gene's germline CDR1 is SGDLS and CDR2 YYNGEE. The length of the CDR3 is 16 residues. The junction had 8 bases not matched to a gene; V was cut back by 3 bases and J by 4 bases. CDR3 sequence reads: CASSDRQGSVTGELFF. CDR3 nucleotides: TGTGCCAGCAGCGATCGACAGGGGTCGGTCACCGGGGAGCTGTTTTTT.

This clone was counted a single time. The chain employs TRBV5-5 and TRBJ2-3; the D gene is possibly TRBD1 (5 bases). There are 14 residues in the CDR3. V shed 3 bases and J shed 0 bases, with 8 bases lying between them. Germline CDR1 and CDR2: SGHKS and YYEKEE (reference sequence). The chain's CDR3 is CASSSDRSTDTQYF. CDR3 DNA: TGTGCCAGCAGCTCCGACAGAAGCACAGATACGCAGTATTTT. The full variable domain, rest sourced from reference TRBV5-5 and TRBJ2-3, is DAGVTQSPTHLIKTRGQQVTLRCSPISGHKSVSWYQQVLGQGPQFIFQYYEKEERGRGNFPDRFSARQFPNYSSELNVNALLLGDSALYLCASSSDRSTDTQYFGPGTRLTVL.